The TCR beta chain described here comes from a study of blood T cell repertoires in COVID-19. Study context: COVID-19 samples from acute and convalescent phases originated in the United States, Italy and Spain.

Germline trimming cut 5 bases from V and 5 bases from J; bases unmatched to any gene: 12. This CDR3 contains 16 residues. Germline assignment: CDR1 SEHNR and CDR2 FQNEAQ (reference sequence). Recovered Cohort 3 donors showed two negative PCRs, clearance, or symptom resolution. Original analysis: How many nucleated cells were present was estimated from reference gene primer amplification. Generated by immunoSEQ multiplex PCR, the TCRdb table keeps only in-frame clones and is missing some. V, J and clone size derive from that table, while D and trimming were established from the DNA sequence. The profile shows 490,000 or so clones, approximately 90% of them singletons.

The sequence derives from a woman between 35 and 50 years old who had recovered from COVID-19. V and J are TRBV7-9 and TRBJ2-5; 9 bases are a match to TRBD1. Source material: PBMCs or T cells enriched from blood (not recorded which). The CDR3 loop reads CASSQHGDREWETQYF. CDR3 coding DNA: TGTGCCAGCAGCCAACACGGGGACAGGGAATGGGAGACCCAGTACTTC.